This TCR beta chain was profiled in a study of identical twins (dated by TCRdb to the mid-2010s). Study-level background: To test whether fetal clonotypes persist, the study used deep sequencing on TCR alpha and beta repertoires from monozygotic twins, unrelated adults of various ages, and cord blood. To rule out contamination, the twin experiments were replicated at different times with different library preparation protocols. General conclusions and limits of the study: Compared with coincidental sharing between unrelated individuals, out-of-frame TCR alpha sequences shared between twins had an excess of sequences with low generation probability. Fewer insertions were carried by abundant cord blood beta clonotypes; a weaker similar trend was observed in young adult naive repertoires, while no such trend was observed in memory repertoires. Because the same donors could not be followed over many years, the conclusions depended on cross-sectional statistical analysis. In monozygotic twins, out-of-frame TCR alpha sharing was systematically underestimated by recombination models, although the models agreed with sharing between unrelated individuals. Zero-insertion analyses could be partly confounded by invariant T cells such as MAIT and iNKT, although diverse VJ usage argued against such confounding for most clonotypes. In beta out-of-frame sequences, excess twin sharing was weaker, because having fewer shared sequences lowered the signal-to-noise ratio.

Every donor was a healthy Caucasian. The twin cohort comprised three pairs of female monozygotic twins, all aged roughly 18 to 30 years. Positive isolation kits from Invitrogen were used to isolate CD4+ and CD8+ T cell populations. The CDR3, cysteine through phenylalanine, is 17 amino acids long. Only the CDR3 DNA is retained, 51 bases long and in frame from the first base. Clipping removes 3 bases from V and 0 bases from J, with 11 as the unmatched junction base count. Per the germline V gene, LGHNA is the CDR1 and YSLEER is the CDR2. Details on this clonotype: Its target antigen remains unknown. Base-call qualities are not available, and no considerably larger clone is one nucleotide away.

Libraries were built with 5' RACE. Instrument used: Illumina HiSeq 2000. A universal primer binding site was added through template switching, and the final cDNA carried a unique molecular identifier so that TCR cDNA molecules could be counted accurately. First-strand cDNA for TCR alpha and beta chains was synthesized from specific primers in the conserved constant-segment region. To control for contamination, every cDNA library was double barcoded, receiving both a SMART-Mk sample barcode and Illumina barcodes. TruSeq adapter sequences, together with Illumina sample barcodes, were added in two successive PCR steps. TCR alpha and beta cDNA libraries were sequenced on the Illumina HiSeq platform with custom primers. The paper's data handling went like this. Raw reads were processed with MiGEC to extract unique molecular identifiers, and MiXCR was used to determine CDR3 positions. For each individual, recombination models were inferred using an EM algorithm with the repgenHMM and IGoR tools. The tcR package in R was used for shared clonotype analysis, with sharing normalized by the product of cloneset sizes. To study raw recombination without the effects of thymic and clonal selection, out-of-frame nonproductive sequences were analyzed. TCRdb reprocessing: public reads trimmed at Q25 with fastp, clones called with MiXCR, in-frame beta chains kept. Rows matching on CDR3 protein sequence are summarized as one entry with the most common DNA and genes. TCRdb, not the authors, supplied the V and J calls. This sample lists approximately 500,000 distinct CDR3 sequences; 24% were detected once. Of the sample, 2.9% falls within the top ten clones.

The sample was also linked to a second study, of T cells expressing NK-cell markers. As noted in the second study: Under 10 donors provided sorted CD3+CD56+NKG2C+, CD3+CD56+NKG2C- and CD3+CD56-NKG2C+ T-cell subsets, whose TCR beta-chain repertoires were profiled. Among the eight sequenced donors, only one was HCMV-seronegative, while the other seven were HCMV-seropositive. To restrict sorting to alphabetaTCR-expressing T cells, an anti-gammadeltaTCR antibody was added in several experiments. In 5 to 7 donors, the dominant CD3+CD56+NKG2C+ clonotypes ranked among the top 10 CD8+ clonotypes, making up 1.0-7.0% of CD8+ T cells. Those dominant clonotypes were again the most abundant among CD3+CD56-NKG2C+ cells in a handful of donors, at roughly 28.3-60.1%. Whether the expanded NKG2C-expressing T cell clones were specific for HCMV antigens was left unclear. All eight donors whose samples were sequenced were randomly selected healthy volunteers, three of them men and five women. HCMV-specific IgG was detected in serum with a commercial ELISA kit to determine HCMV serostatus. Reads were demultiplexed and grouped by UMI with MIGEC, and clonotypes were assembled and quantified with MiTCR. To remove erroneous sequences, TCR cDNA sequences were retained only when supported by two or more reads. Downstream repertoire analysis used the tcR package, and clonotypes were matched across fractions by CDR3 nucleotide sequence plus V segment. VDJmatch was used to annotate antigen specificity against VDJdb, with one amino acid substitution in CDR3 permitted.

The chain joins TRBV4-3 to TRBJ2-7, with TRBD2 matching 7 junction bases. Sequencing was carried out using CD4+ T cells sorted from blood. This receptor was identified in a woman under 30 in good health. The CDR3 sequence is CASSQDYAGAYSYEQYF. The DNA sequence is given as TGCGCCAGCAGCCAGGACTATGCGGGAGCCTACTCCTACGAGCAGTACTTC.